A selection of T cell receptor beta chains follows, all from one sample in a study of spatial heterogeneity in lung cancer. TCRdb processed the 5' RACE reads anew with MiXCR; each CDR3 protein has one entry. The data contain 2,000 to 2,500 distinct CDR3 sequences, roughly an eighth of them singletons. The sequencing used lung tumor tissue, collected at surgery. These receptors came from a male donor with early-stage non-small cell lung cancer. CDR3s leave out the opening cysteine and the closing phenylalanine or tryptophan. Fields, in order: CDR3 protein, V gene, D gene, J gene. D genes are given only for firm matches.

ASSYSQTGGLNTEAF,TRBV6-5,TRBD1,TRBJ1-1
ASSLEAVGETQY,TRBV7-2,NA,TRBJ2-5
ASSQDRPSEQY,TRBV4-1,NA,TRBJ2-7
AIFLAGIKTQY,TRBV6-1,TRBD2,TRBJ2-5
ASSPPWGAQY,TRBV5-6,NA,TRBJ2-5
ASSQDSSGSRVYNEQF,TRBV4-1,NA,TRBJ2-1
AIRRGGIDTQY,TRBV12-3/TRBV12-4,NA,TRBJ2-3
ASSGLAGGTDTQY,TRBV2,TRBD2,TRBJ2-3
ASIGSVGEQY,TRBV5-6,NA,TRBJ2-7
ATRAGGVTDTQY,TRBV24-1,TRBD2,TRBJ2-3
AWSVGTGDGYT,TRBV30,TRBD1,TRBJ1-2
SVESGANVLT,TRBV29-1,NA,TRBJ2-6
ASSPPGQGGSSAKNIQY,TRBV18,TRBD1,TRBJ2-4
ASSFSPANPLYEQY,TRBV27,NA,TRBJ2-7
SARAPGLHNEQF,TRBV20-1,TRBD2,TRBJ2-1
ASSPGASGGAGPYNEQF,TRBV7-6,TRBD2,TRBJ2-1
ASSLNRVHEQY,TRBV5-1,NA,TRBJ2-7
ASSLELAGGTNTGELF,TRBV5-1,TRBD2,TRBJ2-2
ASSLGHPGYQETQY,TRBV12-3/TRBV12-4,NA,TRBJ2-5
ASSPGTEHTDTQY,TRBV7-3,TRBD1,TRBJ2-3
ASSKQGDGYT,TRBV19,NA,TRBJ1-2
ASSRSGVNTDTQY,TRBV7-3,TRBD2,TRBJ2-3
ASSPLSQGPFYNEQF,TRBV28,NA,TRBJ2-1
ASRKQGSQPQH,TRBV6-6,TRBD1,TRBJ1-5
ASSQDRGQPQH,TRBV6-2/TRBV6-3,TRBD1,TRBJ1-5
ASSYGLFQETQY,TRBV6-2/TRBV6-3,NA,TRBJ2-5
ASRQGAQNTGELF,TRBV5-1,TRBD1,TRBJ2-2